The source of this T cell receptor (beta chain) is a study of persistence of HIV-infected CD4 T cells. Study details: Antigen stimulation activated a lower proportion of cells, more of them memory, than anti-CD3/anti-CD28 stimulation. Whole-study results and caveats: Bulk TCR data could not be restricted to HIV-1-infected CMV-responding cells.

With respect to this clone: Its specificity is unknown.

Cells were stimulated nonspecifically with anti-CD3/anti-CD28 magnetic beads. Sorting of responding CD4+ T cells relied on upregulated CD40 ligand together with CD69. Suppressive ART was started during chronic HIV-1 infection in these adults. Sequencing used immunoSEQ version 4 in survey mode. Sequenced by immunoSEQ multiplex PCR; TCRdb stores in-frame clones only, minus some. In the table there are 35,000 to 40,000 clones, about 91% of which are singletons. The V and J ends lost 2 bases and 2 bases respectively, with 7 bases between them. Per the germline V gene, CDR1 is MNHNS and CDR2 is SASEGT. The CDR3 consists of 14 residues.

The specimen was CD4+ T cells sorted from PBMCs after approximately 19-hour stimulation, collected from a patient who received antiretroviral therapy. This chain joins TRBV6-1 and TRBJ1-5; D gene unclear. The receptor was isolated from an adult man with HIV who was CMV-seropositive. The CDR3 sequence: CASSEKVGNQPQHF. CDR3 bases: TGTGCCAGCAGTGAAAAGGTCGGCAATCAGCCCCAGCATTTT.